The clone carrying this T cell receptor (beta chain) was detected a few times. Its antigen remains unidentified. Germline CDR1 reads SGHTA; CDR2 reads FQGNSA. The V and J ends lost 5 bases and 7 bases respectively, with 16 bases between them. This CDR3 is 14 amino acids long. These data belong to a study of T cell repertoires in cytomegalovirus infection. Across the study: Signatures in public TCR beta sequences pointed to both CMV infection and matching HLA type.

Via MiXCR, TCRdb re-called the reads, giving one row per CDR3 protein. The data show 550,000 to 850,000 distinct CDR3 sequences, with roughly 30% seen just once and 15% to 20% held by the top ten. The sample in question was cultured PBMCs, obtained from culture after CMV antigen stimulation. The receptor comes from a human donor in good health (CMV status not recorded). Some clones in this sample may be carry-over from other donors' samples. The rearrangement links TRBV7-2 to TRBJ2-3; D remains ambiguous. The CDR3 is CASSRIAYENTQYF. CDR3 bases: TGTGCCAGCAGCCGCATAGCCTATGAAAATACGCAGTATTTT.